The rows below give T cell receptor beta chains drawn from one sample of a study of untreated major depressive disorder. Measured with immunoSEQ multiplex PCR; TCRdb has only the in-frame clones, and not every one. This repertoire shows under 15,000 clones, 75% to 95% found once; its top ten account for around 1.6%. The sequencing sample was made of CD4+ T cells from PBMCs. The receptors were gathered from a woman aged 25-40 years with major depressive disorder. The CDR3 runs from the conserved cysteine through the conserved F or W. A D gene is named only where the DNA matches it firmly. Clone size is shown for a subset of rows, as once, few, many or a class of expanded clone.

length	D	size	J	V	CDR3	DNA
12	TRBD1	-	TRBJ2-5	TRBV29-1	CSVRTGRETQYF	TGCAGCGTTAGGACAGGTCGGGAGACCCAGTACTTC
14	TRBD1	-	TRBJ1-2	TRBV9	CASSVRGGSYGYTF	TGTGCCAGCAGCGTGAGAGGGGGCTCCTATGGCTACACCTTC
14	-	-	TRBJ1-1	TRBV6-5	CASSFDRKNTEAFF	TGTGCCAGCAGTTTCGACAGAAAGAACACTGAAGCTTTCTTT
12	-	-	TRBJ2-1	TRBV6-5	CATTPRGNEQFF	TGTGCCACGACCCCCAGGGGCAATGAGCAGTTCTTC
14	-	-	TRBJ1-1	TRBV30	CAWSFGGGMEMAFF	TGTGCCTGGAGTTTTGGCGGGGGGATGGAAATGGCTTTCTTT
15	TRBD1	-	TRBJ1-5	TRBV5-5	CASSVQGAGNQPQHF	TGTGCCAGCAGTGTACAGGGGGCAGGCAATCAGCCCCAGCATTTT
14	-	-	TRBJ1-3	TRBV9	CASSVAPSKNTIYF	TGTGCCAGCAGCGTAGCGCCCAGTAAAAACACCATATATTTT
16	-	few	TRBJ2-2	TRBV7-2	CASSLASSSRTGELFF	TGTGCCAGCAGCTTAGCATCTTCTAGTCGAACCGGGGAGCTGTTTTTT
14	-	-	TRBJ1-3	TRBV6-5	CASSRTTGGNTIYF	TGTGCCAGCAGTCGAACGACAGGCGGAAACACCATATATTTT
13	-	-	TRBJ1-1	TRBV12-5	CASGPSENTEAFF	TGTGCTAGTGGTCCGTCAGAGAACACTGAAGCTTTCTTT
14	TRBD1	-	TRBJ1-4	TRBV30	CAWRETGGIEKLFF	TGTGCCTGGAGAGAGACAGGGGGGATTGAAAAACTGTTTTTT
12	-	-	TRBJ2-5	TRBV12-5	CASGLTAETQYF	TGTGCTAGTGGTCTCACAGCGGAGACCCAGTACTTC
12	-	-	TRBJ2-7	TRBV18	CASSLAENEQYF	TGTGCCAGCTCACTCGCGGAGAACGAGCAGTACTTC
18	TRBD1	-	TRBJ1-4	TRBV6-1	CASSDWDRGRFRNEKLFF	TGTGCCAGCAGTGATTGGGACAGGGGGCGCTTCCGAAATGAAAAACTGTTTTTT
13	-	-	TRBJ2-3	TRBV29-1	CSVGSGLLFTQYF	TGCAGCGTAGGGAGCGGTCTACTGTTTACGCAGTATTTT
17	TRBD1	-	TRBJ1-5	TRBV5-6	CASSSQQGASYNQPQHF	TGTGCCAGCAGCTCCCAACAGGGGGCGTCGTACAATCAGCCCCAGCATTTT
11	-	-	TRBJ1-1	TRBV20-1	CSAGGGFEAFF	TGCAGTGCTGGGGGGGGATTTGAAGCTTTCTTT
14	-	-	TRBJ1-1	TRBV7-9	CASSTGRVNTEAFF	TGTGCCAGCAGCACGGGGCGGGTGAACACTGAAGCTTTCTTT
16	-	once	TRBJ1-5	TRBV18	CASSPKGKRSVQPQHF	TGTGCCAGCTCACCAAAGGGGAAGCGATCGGTACAGCCCCAGCATTTT
15	-	-	TRBJ1-4	TRBV6-1	CASSDGQTYNEKLFF	TGTGCCAGCAGTGATGGACAGACTTATAATGAAAAACTGTTTTTT
16	-	-	TRBJ1-4	TRBV7-2	CASSLNRNPRGEKLFF	TGTGCCAGCAGCTTAAACCGAAATCCGCGGGGTGAAAAACTGTTTTTT
14	TRBD2	-	TRBJ2-1	TRBV27	CASSGAGVGNEQFF	TGTGCCAGCAGTGGAGCGGGAGTGGGTAATGAGCAGTTCTTC